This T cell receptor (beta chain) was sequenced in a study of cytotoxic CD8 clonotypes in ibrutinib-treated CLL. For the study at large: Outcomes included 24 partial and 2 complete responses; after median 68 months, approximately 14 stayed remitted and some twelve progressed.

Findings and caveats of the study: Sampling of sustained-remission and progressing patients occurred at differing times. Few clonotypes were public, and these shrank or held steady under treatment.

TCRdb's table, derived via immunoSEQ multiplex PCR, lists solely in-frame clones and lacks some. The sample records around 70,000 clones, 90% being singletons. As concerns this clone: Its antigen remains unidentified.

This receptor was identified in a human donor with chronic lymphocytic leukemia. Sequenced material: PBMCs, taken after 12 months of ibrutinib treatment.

The CDR3 is CASSSFPLAGGPLYNEQFF. The CDR3 DNA reads TGTGCCAGCAGCTCCTTCCCCCTTGCGGGAGGGCCTCTGTACAATGAGCAGTTCTTC. The J gene is TRBJ2-1, the V gene TRBV7-3, with 9 positions matching TRBD2. Germline-derived CDR1 and CDR2 are SGHTA and FQGTGA. Trimming took 4 bases from V and 4 from J; bases not matched to a gene: 17. The CDR3 runs to 19 residues.